The next 21 T cell receptor beta chains were all read from a single sample in a study of CD8 T cells in ankylosing spondylitis. TCRdb ran MiXCR on the 5' RACE reads and lists one entry per CDR3 protein. The sample holds some 130,000 distinct CDR3 sequences, 5.5% to 7.5% seen once. The sequenced material came from blood, either unsorted or a sorted T cell fraction (not recorded which). The receptor source for this set is a female donor with ankylosing spondylitis or in good health (not recorded which).

On this clonotype itself: Germline is not matched at one junction end, which may reflect a read error. This chain joins TRBV5-1 and TRBJ1-1; no definite D call. The germline gives CDR1 SGHRS, CDR2 YFSETQ. The CDR3 is 13 residues long. The CDR3 loop is CVSSRQPNTEAFF. Written as DNA, the CDR3 is TGCGTCAGCAGTCGGCAGCCGAACACTGAAGCTTTCTTT.

This clonotype was observed at least ten times. The V call is TRBV10-3, the J call TRBJ1-3, with a possible D match to TRBD1 (6 bases). V lost 6 bases and J 0 bases, leaving 12 bases between the germline ends. CDR1 is ENHRY, CDR2 SYGVKD, per germline. This CDR3 has 15 residues. The CDR3 nucleotides are TGTGCCATCAGGAACAGGGACAACTCTGGAAACACCATATATTTT. Translation: CAIRNRDNSGNTIYF.

This clonotype turned up a few times. This sequence joins TRBV12-3 or TRBV12-4 and TRBJ2-5, with TRBD1 matching 7 bases. Trimming removed 3 bases from V and 4 bases from J; junction bases left unmatched: 5. The length of the CDR3 is 14 residues. The DNA for the CDR3 is TGTGCCAGCAGTTTCAGAGGGGGCCGAGAGACCCAGTACTTC. Protein: CASSFRGGRETQYF.

V usage is TRBV7-2 and J usage is TRBJ2-3, with TRBD1 identical over 8 bases. The germline gives CDR1 SGHTA, CDR2 FQGNSA. The trim removed 4 bases at V and 6 bases at J, leaving 6 bases unmatched. The length of the CDR3 is 14 residues. The CDR3 here is CASSSDRVQDTQYF. CDR3 sequence (DNA): TGTGCCAGCAGCTCGGACAGGGTTCAGGATACGCAGTATTTT.

This clonotype has more than one count but fewer than ten. This rearrangement joins TRBV18 to TRBJ1-2; 7 positions agree with TRBD1. J gave up 8 bases and V 3 bases, and 6 bases lay outside the gene matches. The CDR3 extends over 13 amino acids. Germline V gives CDR1 KGHSH, CDR2 LQKENI. CDR3 sequence reads: CASSPEGARGYTF. CDR3 nucleotide sequence: TGTGCCAGCTCACCTGAGGGGGCGCGAGGCTACACCTTC.

In its sample, this clonotype was seen many times. The chain uses TRBV6-5 and TRBJ2-7; 11 bases are shared with TRBD2. V gave up 2 bases and J gave up 2 bases; unmatched junction bases: 5. The CDR3 is made up of 16 amino acids. Germline CDR1 and CDR2: MNHEY and SVGAGI. The CDR3 DNA is TGTGCCAGCAGTTACCTTCTAGCGGGGGGCACCTACGAGCAGTACTTC. Translation: CASSYLLAGGTYEQYF.

In this sample, this clonotype turned up many times. This chain connects TRBV12-3 or TRBV12-4 to TRBJ1-1; D is undetermined. This CDR3 has 13 amino acids. V lost 5 bases and J 1 base, leaving 8 bases between the germline ends. DNA for the CDR3: TGTGCCAGCAGTAGGTCAGGGAACACTGAAGCTTTCTTT. It yields the protein CASSRSGNTEAFF.

This clonotype was counted at least ten times. The rearrangement joins TRBV7-8 to TRBJ1-5; 7 positions match TRBD1. After removal of 5 bases from V and 0 bases from J, the junction contained 4 bases not matched to a gene. This CDR3 contains 15 residues. Germline CDR1 and CDR2: SGHVS and FQNEAQ. CDR3 sequence: CASSTPGGSNQPQHF. The CDR3 nucleotides are TGTGCCAGCAGCACTCCAGGGGGTAGCAATCAGCCCCAGCATTTT. Full variable domain (outside the CDR3, taken from reference TRBV7-8 and TRBJ1-5): GAGVSQSPRYKVAKRGQDVALRCDPISGHVSLFWYQQALGQGPEFLTYFQNEAQLDKSGLPSDRFFAERPEGSVSTLKIQRTQQEDSAVYLCASSTPGGSNQPQHFGDGTRLSIL.

This clonotype was seen repeatedly, ten times or more. The chain has TRBV12-3 or TRBV12-4 and TRBJ1-1; tentative D call: TRBD1 (6 bases). The CDR3 consists of 16 residues. V gave up 7 bases and J gave up 1 base, with 19 bases separating them. Here the CDR3 DNA reads TGTGCCAGCATTCCCCCGGGCAGGGGTTCGAACACTGAAGCTTTCTTT. Amino acids: CASIPPGRGSNTEAFF.

This clonotype turned up a few times. The CDR3, as DNA: TGTGCCAGCAGCATACAGGGGGAGAGGTACTCTGGGGCCAACGTCCTGACTTTC. Its protein product is CASSIQGERYSGANVLTF. The V gene is TRBV11-2, the J gene TRBJ2-6; TRBD1 matches at 8 bases. Unmatched junction bases numbered 9, after V lost 5 bases and J lost 0 bases. CDR1 is SGHAT, CDR2 FQNNGV, per germline. CDR3 length equals 18 residues.

This clonotype was seen only a few times. The chain couples TRBV7-2 to TRBJ1-6; D is undetermined. The CDR3 totals 14 residues. The germline CDR1 and CDR2 sequences are SGHTA and FQGNSA. V gave up 5 bases and J gave up 7 bases, with 12 bases separating them. As DNA, the CDR3 is TGTGCCAGCAGCCCCGGTCCTGGCAATTCACCCCTCCACTTT. Protein: CASSPGPGNSPLHF.

This clonotype was found many times. This chain joins TRBV6-1 and TRBJ1-5, with D possibly TRBD1 on 5 matching bases. Trimming pared 3 bases from V and 4 bases from J, leaving 10 bases between. The CDR3 runs to 14 residues. CDR1 and CDR2 (germline): MNHNS, SASEGT. The CDR3 protein is CASSEVEGNQPQHF. The CDR3 DNA follows: TGTGCCAGCAGTGAGGTGGAGGGGAATCAGCCCCAGCATTTT.

Many counts were recorded for this clonotype. The V gene is TRBV3-1, the J gene TRBJ1-1; 9 bases align to TRBD1. From germline, CDR1 is LGHDT and CDR2 YNNKEL (reference sequence). Germline trimming cut 6 bases from V and 5 bases from J; bases unmatched to any gene: 1. CDR3 length: 12 amino acids. This CDR3 is CASRQGATEAFF. As DNA, the CDR3 is TGTGCCAGCAGACAGGGGGCAACTGAAGCTTTCTTT.

This clonotype was seen at least ten times. A junction boundary mismatches the germline segment, possibly from a read error. The rearrangement uses TRBV5-1 and TRBJ1-1; 8 bases match TRBD1. The CDR3 length is 14 residues. CDR1 is SGHRS and CDR2 is YFSETQ in the germline V gene. CDR3 protein: CASRDYRGGTEVFF. The CDR3, as DNA: TGCGCCAGCAGAGACTACAGGGGGGGCACTGAAGTTTTCTTT.

This clonotype was counted many times. The V call is TRBV7-8, the J call TRBJ2-3; 9 nucleotides align to TRBD2. Germline CDR1 is SGHVS and CDR2 is FQNEAQ. The CDR3 has 14 residues. V dropped 2 bases and J dropped 6; count of bases not matched to a gene: 3. The CDR3 region is CASSLNSGGDTQYF. In DNA, the CDR3 is TGTGCCAGCAGCTTAAACAGCGGGGGGGATACGCAGTATTTT.

The sample holds many counts of this clonotype. V and J are TRBV12-3 or TRBV12-4 and TRBJ2-5; 15 positions agree with TRBD2. Germline trimming cut 6 bases from V and 5 bases from J; bases unmatched to any gene: 4. CDR3 length equals 15 residues. CDR3 sequence reads: CASRRTSGGGETQYF. The DNA of the CDR3 is TGTGCCAGCAGGCGGACTAGCGGGGGGGGGGAGACCCAGTACTTC.

This clonotype has a count of ten or more. The genes are TRBV5-1 and TRBJ1-2; D is ambiguous. Looked up from germline, CDR1 is SGHRS and CDR2 is YFSETQ. The CDR3 consists of 14 residues. The ends were cut back, 4 bases at V and 4 bases at J, with 14 bases in the middle. CDR3 DNA sequence: TGCGCCAGCAGCCCGCAGACGGCGGGCTATGGCTACACCTTC. Protein product: CASSPQTAGYGYTF.

This clonotype occurred a few times. This chain connects TRBV2 to TRBJ1-1; D call uncertain. Germline V lookup: CDR1 SNHLY, CDR2 FYNNEI. V was shortened by 0 bases and J by 0 bases, with 11 bases between the two germline ends. The CDR3 sequence is 16 residues long. Here the CDR3 reads CASSEAGGRLNTEAFF. Written as DNA, the CDR3 is TGTGCCAGCAGTGAAGCCGGAGGACGGCTGAACACTGAAGCTTTCTTT.

This clonotype was observed a handful of times. CDR3 sequence (DNA): TGTGCCAGCTCACCGGAAAACTCAGGGATTGTCGGGGCTGAAGCTTTCTTT. It is translated as CASSPENSGIVGAEAFF. This chain uses TRBV18 with TRBJ1-1; TRBD1 is a possible D gene (5 bases). V was cut by 3 bases and J by 6 bases, with 23 bases left in between. Germline V gene data show CDR1 as KGHSH and CDR2 as LQKENI. The CDR3 has 17 amino acids.

About this clonotype itself: The junction does not match germline at one end; this may be a read error. This sequence joins TRBV12-3 or TRBV12-4 and TRBJ2-6; D is possibly TRBD1 (5 bases). The CDR3 covers 18 residues. CDR3 protein: CACSFVVGQGSGANVLTF. CDR3 DNA: TGTGCCTGCAGTTTCGTTGTGGGTCAGGGTTCCGGGGCCAACGTCCTGACTTTC.

Ten or more counts support this clonotype. The chain recombines TRBV11-3 with TRBJ2-3, with D perhaps matching TRBD1 (6 bases). Germline lookup yields CDR1 SGHNT and CDR2 YENEEA. The length of the CDR3 is 12 residues. With 6 bases removed from V and 6 bases from J, the gap between germline ends came to 10 bases. Here the CDR3 reads CASSERGDTQYF. Here the CDR3 DNA reads TGTGCCAGCAGTGAGAGGGGGGATACGCAGTATTTT.